These T cell receptor beta chains were read from a single sample in a study of blood T cell repertoires in COVID-19. Sequencing was performed with immunoSEQ multiplex PCR; in TCRdb, only in-frame clones are kept and a portion is missing. The sample yields around 370,000 clones, around nine tenths seen once. The sequencing input was peripheral blood. These receptor sequences come from a woman in her late teens or twenties who had recovered from COVID-19. CDR3s include the opening cysteine and the closing phenylalanine or tryptophan. D genes are given only for firm matches. Size is stated for part of the rows, as once, few or many counts, or as a class when the clone is expanded.

clone_size j_call d_call v_call cdr3_nt cdr3_aa
. TRBJ2-1 TRBD2 TRBV4-3 TGCGCCAGCAGCCAAGATAGGGCGAGGGAGGGGCCTTTATGTGAGCAGTTCTTC CASSQDRAREGPLCEQFF
. TRBJ2-5 TRBD2 TRBV7-2 TGTGCCAGCAGCGGGGGACTAGCGGGCGGTGGGGAGACCCAGTACTTC CASSGGLAGGGETQYF
. TRBJ2-6 TRBD2 TRBV10-2 TGCGCCAGCAGGCCTCTAGCGGGAGGGCCCTCTGGGGCCAACGTCCTGACTTTC CASRPLAGGPSGANVLTF
. TRBJ2-5 TRBD2 TRBV27 TGTGCCAGCAGTTCGGGGCCCCGGCTAGCGGACCAAGAGACCCAGTACTTC CASSSGPRLADQETQYF
. TRBJ1-3 TRBD1 TRBV27 TGTGCCAGCAGGAAAGAGGGGGCCTCTGGAAACACCATATATTTT CASRKEGASGNTIYF
. TRBJ2-1 . TRBV5-4 TGTGCCAGCAGCTTGGGCAGGGGTGGGGCGAACAATGAGCAGTTCTTC CASSLGRGGANNEQFF
. TRBJ2-1 . TRBV14 TGTGCCAGCAGCCAAGATCTTCCTTCTGCGGCTGAGCAGTTCTTC CASSQDLPSAAEQFF
. TRBJ1-1 . TRBV6-5 TGTGCCAGCAGTTACTCCAGGGTTTGGGGTGAAGCTTTCTTT CASSYSRVWGEAFF
. TRBJ1-1 . TRBV10-1 TGCGCCAGCAGTGAGGGGGGAGGTTTGACTGAAGCTTTCTTT CASSEGGGLTEAFF
. TRBJ2-5 . TRBV27 TGTGCCAGCAGTTTCTCCCGGGGGAAGGGGGAGACCCAGTACTTC CASSFSRGKGETQYF
few TRBJ2-2 TRBD2 TRBV2 TGTGCCAGCGATAAGCGGGAGAGAGCCGGGGAGCTGTTTTTT CASDKRERAGELFF
. TRBJ1-6 . TRBV6-5 TGTGCCAGCAGTTACTCGTCTGGACAACTCCACTTT CASSYSSGQLHF
once TRBJ2-1 TRBD2 TRBV5-4 TGTGCCAGCAGCGTTGCTAGCGGGAGGGCCTCAAATGAGCAGTTCTTC CASSVASGRASNEQFF
. TRBJ2-5 . TRBV27 TGTGCCGCCGGGAGTTGGCGCGAGACCCAGTACTTC CAAGSWRETQYF
. TRBJ1-2 . TRBV19 TGTGCCAGCGGAGGGCTGGGGTATAATGGCTACACCTTC CASGGLGYNGYTF
. TRBJ1-6 . TRBV4-1 TGCGCCAGCAGCCAAGATCCAGTCAGGGTATATCATTCACCCCTCCACTTT CASSQDPVRVYHSPLHF
. TRBJ2-1 . TRBV7-2 TGTGCCAGCAGCTTAGGTCTAGCGACGAATGAGCAGTTCTTC CASSLGLATNEQFF
. TRBJ1-1 . TRBV4-1 TGCGCCAGCAGCCAAAACAGGGTGGGGTACACTGAAGCTTTCTTT CASSQNRVGYTEAFF
. TRBJ2-1 TRBD2 TRBV29-1 TGCAGCGTTGGTCAGGCGGGAGGGCCGCATATCGCTGAGCAGTTCTTC CSVGQAGGPHIAEQFF
. TRBJ1-5 TRBD1 TRBV6-5 TGTGCCAGCAGTAGAGAGACAGGGGCCAATCAGCCCCAGCATTTT CASSRETGANQPQHF
. TRBJ2-1 TRBD1 TRBV7-8 TGTGCCAGCAGCTTCCGACAGGGGCTTAACAATGAGCAGTTCTTC CASSFRQGLNNEQFF
. TRBJ1-2 TRBD1 TRBV5-6 TGTGCCAGCAGCCTAGGACAGGTTTACTATGGCTACACCTTC CASSLGQVYYGYTF
. TRBJ2-1 TRBD2 TRBV4-3 TGCGCCAGCAGCCAGTTTCCTAGCGGGAGCGACTTAGATGAGCAGTTCTTC CASSQFPSGSDLDEQFF
. TRBJ2-1 TRBD2 TRBV7-8 TGTGCCAGCAGCCCATGGCGAACTAGGTCTAGCGGATTACTTAGCTCCTACAATGAGCAGTTCTTC CASSPWRTRSSGLLSSYNEQFF
. TRBJ1-1 . TRBV7-9 TGTGCCAGCAGCTTAGTATCGGGGAACACTGAAGCTTTCTTT CASSLVSGNTEAFF
. TRBJ2-2 . TRBV27 TGTGCCAGCAGTCTCGCGGGCTGGTCCGGGGAGCTGTTTTTT CASSLAGWSGELFF
. TRBJ1-1 TRBD1 TRBV6-4 TGTGCCAGCAGTGAGTCTGCAGGGGGACGGACTGAAGCTTTCTTT CASSESAGGRTEAFF
. TRBJ2-5 TRBD2 TRBV25-1 TGTGCCAGCAGTTTTTCCGGGGGGAGGGAGACCCAGTACTTC CASSFSGGRETQYF
. TRBJ1-2 TRBD1 TRBV5-4 TGTGCCAGCAGCTTCGGACAGGGGGAAGTTGGCTACACCTTC CASSFGQGEVGYTF
. TRBJ1-1 TRBD1 TRBV28 TGTGCCAGCAGTTTGTGGGACAGGATTAAAAGGGTAGCTTTCTTT CASSLWDRIKRVAFF
. TRBJ2-1 TRBD2 TRBV10-2 TGCGCCAGCAGCAAGGGTAGCGGGTTCTCCTACAATGAGCAGTTCTTC CASSKGSGFSYNEQFF
. TRBJ2-5 . TRBV3-1/TRBV3-2 TGTGCCAGCAGCCAAGTTTCCAGGGCGACGAAGACCCAGTACTTC CASSQVSRATKTQYF